What follows describes a single TCR beta chain. Only CD45RO-negative cells positively selected for CCR7 counted as naive CD8 cells, so terminally differentiated effector memory CD45RA+ cells were excluded. Participating donors were healthy, HIV-negative adults free of recent acute infections or vaccinations. Caucasian adults living in Nashville, Tennessee, provided all samples. Template for every sorted-subset replicate PCR totaled 150 to 250 ng DNA, approximately 30,000 T cell genomes. TCRdb keeps only in-frame clones here, not all; method: immunoSEQ multiplex PCR. Of approximately 600,000 clones listed, 85% to 95% are singletons. The sample belongs to a study of shared clonotypes between healthy human individuals. This CDR3 spans 16 amino acids. The junction had 10 bases not matched to a gene; V was cut back by 4 bases and J by 2 bases. The germline gives CDR1 SGDLS, CDR2 YYNGEE.

Sequencing input: naive CD8+ T cells sorted from blood. This chain uses TRBV9 with TRBJ2-3; 7 nucleotides agree with TRBD2. This receptor was obtained from a woman aged 25 to 45 in good health. This CDR3 reads CASSPHGGGPTDTQYF. CDR3 in DNA: TGTGCCAGCAGCCCGCACGGGGGAGGGCCCACAGATACGCAGTATTTT.